This entry describes one T cell receptor (beta chain). The CDR3 has 16 amino acids. The trim removed 4 bases at V and 5 bases at J, leaving 12 bases unmatched. Per the germline V gene, CDR1 is SGHRS and CDR2 is YFSETQ. The investigators split CD4+ cells into a CD45RA+ naive subset and a CD45RA-negative memory subset. Assay: immunoSEQ multiplex PCR; the TCRdb copy retains only in-frame clones and omits some. The table records a few million clones, more than 90% of them present only once. The data derive from a study of shared clonotypes between healthy human individuals. This receptor was obtained from a young man in good health. J is TRBJ1-1 and V is TRBV5-1; 9 bases map to TRBD1. Sequencing was carried out using naive CD4+ T cells sorted from blood. Regarding subset: CD45RA+ positively selected. The CDR3 spells CASSTVPGQGLTEAFF. Here the CDR3 DNA reads TGCGCCAGCAGCACTGTCCCGGGACAGGGTTTGACTGAAGCTTTCTTT.